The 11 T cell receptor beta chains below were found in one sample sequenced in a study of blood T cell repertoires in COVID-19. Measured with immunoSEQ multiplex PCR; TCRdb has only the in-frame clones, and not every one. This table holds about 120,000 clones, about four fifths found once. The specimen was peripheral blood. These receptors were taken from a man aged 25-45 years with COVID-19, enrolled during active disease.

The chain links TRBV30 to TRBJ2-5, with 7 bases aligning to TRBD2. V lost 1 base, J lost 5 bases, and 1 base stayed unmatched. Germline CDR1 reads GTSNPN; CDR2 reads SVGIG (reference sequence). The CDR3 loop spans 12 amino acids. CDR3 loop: CAWSDGRETQYF. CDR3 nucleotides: TGTGCCTGGAGTGACGGGAGGGAGACCCAGTACTTC.

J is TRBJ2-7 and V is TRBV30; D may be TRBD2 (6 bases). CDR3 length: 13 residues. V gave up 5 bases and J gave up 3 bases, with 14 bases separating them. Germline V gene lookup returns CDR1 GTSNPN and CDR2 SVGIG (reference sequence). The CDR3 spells CAWRHTAGYEQYF. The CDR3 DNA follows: TGTGCCTGGCGCCACACAGCGGGCTACGAGCAGTACTTC.

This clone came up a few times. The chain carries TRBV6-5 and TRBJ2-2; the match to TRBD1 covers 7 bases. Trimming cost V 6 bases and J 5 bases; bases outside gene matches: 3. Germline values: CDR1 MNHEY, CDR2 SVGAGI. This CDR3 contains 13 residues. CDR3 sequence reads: CASSSTGTGELFF. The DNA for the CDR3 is TGTGCCAGCAGCTCGACAGGGACCGGGGAGCTGTTTTTT.

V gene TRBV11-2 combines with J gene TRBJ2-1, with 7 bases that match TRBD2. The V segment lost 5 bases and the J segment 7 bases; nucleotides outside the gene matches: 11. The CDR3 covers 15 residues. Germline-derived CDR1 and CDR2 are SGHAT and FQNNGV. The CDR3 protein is CASSNPGGRGNEQFF. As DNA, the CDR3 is TGTGCCAGCAGCAATCCGGGCGGGAGAGGGAATGAGCAGTTCTTC.

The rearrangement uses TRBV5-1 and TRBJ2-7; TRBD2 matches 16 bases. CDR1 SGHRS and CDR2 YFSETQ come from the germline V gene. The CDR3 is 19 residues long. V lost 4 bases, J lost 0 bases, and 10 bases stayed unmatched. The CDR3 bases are TGCGCCAGCAGCACTAAGGGACTAGCGGGAGGGCTCTACTCCTACGAGCAGTACTTC. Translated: CASSTKGLAGGLYSYEQYF.

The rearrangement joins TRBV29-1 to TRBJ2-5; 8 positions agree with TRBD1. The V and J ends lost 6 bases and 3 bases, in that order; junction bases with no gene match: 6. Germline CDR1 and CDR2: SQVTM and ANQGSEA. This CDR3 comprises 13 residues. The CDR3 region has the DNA TGCAGCGTGGTAACGGACAGGGAAGAGACCCAGTACTTC. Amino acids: CSVVTDREETQYF.

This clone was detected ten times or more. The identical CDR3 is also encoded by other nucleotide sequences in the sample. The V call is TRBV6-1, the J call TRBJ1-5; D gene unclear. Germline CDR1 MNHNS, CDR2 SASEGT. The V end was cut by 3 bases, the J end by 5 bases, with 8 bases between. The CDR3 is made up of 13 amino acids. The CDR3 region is CASSDRFDQPQHF. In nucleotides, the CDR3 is TGTGCCAGCAGTGACAGATTTGATCAGCCCCAGCATTTT.

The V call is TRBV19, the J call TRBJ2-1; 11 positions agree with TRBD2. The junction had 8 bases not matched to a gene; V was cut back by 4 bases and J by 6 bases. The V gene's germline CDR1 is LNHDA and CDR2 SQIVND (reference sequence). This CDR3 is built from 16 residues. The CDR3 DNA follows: TGTGCCAGTAGTAGGCTAGCGGGAGGTAGGAGCAATGAGCAGTTCTTC. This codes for CASSRLAGGRSNEQFF.

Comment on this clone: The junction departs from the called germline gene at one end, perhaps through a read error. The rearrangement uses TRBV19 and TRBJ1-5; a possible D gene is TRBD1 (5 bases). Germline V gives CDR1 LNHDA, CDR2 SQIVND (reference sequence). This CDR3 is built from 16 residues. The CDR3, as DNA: TGTGCCAGTAGTTTAGACCAGGGATATAGCAATCAGCCCCAGCATTTT. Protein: CASSLDQGYSNQPQHF.

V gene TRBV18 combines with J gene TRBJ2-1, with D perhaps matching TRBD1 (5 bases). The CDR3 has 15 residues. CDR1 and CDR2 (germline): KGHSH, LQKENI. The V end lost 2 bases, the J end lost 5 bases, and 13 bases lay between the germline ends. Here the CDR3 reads CASSPKRTDNNEQFF. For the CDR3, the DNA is TGTGCCAGCTCACCAAAGAGGACGGACAACAATGAGCAGTTCTTC.

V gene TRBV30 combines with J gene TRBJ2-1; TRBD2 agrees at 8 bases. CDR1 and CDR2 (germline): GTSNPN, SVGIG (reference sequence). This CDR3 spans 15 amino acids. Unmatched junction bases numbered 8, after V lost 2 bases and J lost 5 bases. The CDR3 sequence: CAWSSGGPQHNEQFF. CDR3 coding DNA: TGTGCCTGGAGTAGCGGGGGACCCCAACACAATGAGCAGTTCTTC.